The rows below give T cell receptor beta chains drawn from one sample of a study of vaccination and CD4 T cells after COVID-19. MiXCR was run by TCRdb on the PCR reads, yielding one entry per CDR3 protein. Of about 15,000 distinct CDR3 sequences listed, 58% are singletons. These TCRs are of unknown antigen specificity. Sequencing input: CD4+ T cells from blood, cultured in vitro. The receptors here all came from a human donor who had recovered from COVID-19. CDR3s include the opening cysteine and the closing phenylalanine or tryptophan. A D gene is named only where the DNA matches it firmly.

v_gene	d_gene	j_gene	CDR3aa
TRBV2	TRBD2	TRBJ2-3	CASLSSSGTSTDTQYF
TRBV7-9	-	TRBJ2-7	CASSPRGLGGEQYF
TRBV11-2	TRBD2	TRBJ2-3	CASSTSSGVNTDTQYF
TRBV6-2/TRBV6-3	-	TRBJ2-5	CASSYGVGKETQYF
TRBV19	-	TRBJ2-2	CASSIVWASNTGELFF
TRBV6-1	-	TRBJ2-7	CASSAYRASYEQYF
TRBV12-3/TRBV12-4	-	TRBJ1-3	CASSPVGAGSGNTIYF
TRBV24-1	-	TRBJ1-3	CATSGGGASPLSGNTIYF
TRBV30	TRBD1	TRBJ2-7	CAWRGTGAGEQYF
TRBV28	-	TRBJ1-6	CASSLRQVNSPLHF
TRBV28	TRBD1	TRBJ1-2	CASSGTAEGYTF
TRBV27	-	TRBJ1-2	CASSRGGPYGYTF
TRBV12-3/TRBV12-4	TRBD1	TRBJ1-6	CASNNRGSPLHF
TRBV7-6	TRBD1	TRBJ1-1	CASSQGGDRVEAFF
TRBV5-4	TRBD1	TRBJ1-1	CASSSRDRENTEAFF